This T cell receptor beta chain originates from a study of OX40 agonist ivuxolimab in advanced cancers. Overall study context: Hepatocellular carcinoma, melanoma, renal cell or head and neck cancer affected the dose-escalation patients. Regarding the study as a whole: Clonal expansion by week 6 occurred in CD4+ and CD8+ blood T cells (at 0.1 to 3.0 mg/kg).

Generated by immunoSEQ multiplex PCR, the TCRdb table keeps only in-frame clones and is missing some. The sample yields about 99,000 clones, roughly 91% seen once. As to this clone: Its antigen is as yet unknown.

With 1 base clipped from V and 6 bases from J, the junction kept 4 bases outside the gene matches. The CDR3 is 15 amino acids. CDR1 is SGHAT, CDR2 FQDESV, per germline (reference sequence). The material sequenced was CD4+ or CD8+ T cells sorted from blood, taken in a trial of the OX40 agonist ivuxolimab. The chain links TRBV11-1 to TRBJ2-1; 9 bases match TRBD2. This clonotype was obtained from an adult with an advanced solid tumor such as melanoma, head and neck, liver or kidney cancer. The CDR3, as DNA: TGTGCCAGCAGCTTAGGGAGCGGGAGGCTCAATGAGCAGTTCTTC. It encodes CASSLGSGRLNEQFF.